This T cell receptor beta chain derives from a study of T cell responses to AZD1222 COVID-19 vaccine. Clones were sequenced by immunoSEQ multiplex PCR, and TCRdb holds only the in-frame ones, with some missing. The sample lists approximately 100,000 clones, about 90% occurring once. CDR3 length: 15 amino acids. In germline, CDR1 is MRHNA, CDR2 SNTAGT. Trimming took 2 bases from V and 4 from J, leaving 14 bases between them. Whether given at about 4 or about 12 weeks, second doses were pooled. Study-wide results and limits: Repertoire sampling occurred only after the peak T cell response. Seropositive AZD1222 recipients at baseline numbered only five to seven. Variant regions that are unmutated are reportedly the target of nearly half of spike-specific TCRs.

This clone was counted between two and nine times. Its antigen is undetermined. The input for sequencing was peripheral blood, taken 28 days after the second AZD1222 dose. This TCR was sampled from an adult who received the AZD1222 COVID-19 vaccine. The V call is TRBV6-4, the J call TRBJ1-2; D unresolved. CDR3 region: CASSDRGRGVYGYTF. CDR3 coding DNA: TGTGCCAGCAGTGACCGTGGACGCGGGGTCTATGGCTACACCTTC.